This T cell receptor beta chain was retrieved from a study of T cell responses to AZD1222 COVID-19 vaccine. CDR3 length: 15 residues. Germline V gene sequence: CDR1 LGHDT, CDR2 YNNKEL (reference sequence). Trimming left V 0 bases short and J 0 bases short, with 6 bases between. Profiling relied on immunoSEQ multiplex PCR, and the TCRdb table lists in-frame clones only, not all of them. The sample lists roughly 45,000 clones; over 70% were seen once. The TCR was taken from an adult who received the AZD1222 COVID-19 vaccine. Specimen: peripheral blood, collected 28 days after the second AZD1222 dose. The chain joins TRBV3-1 (or the pseudogene TRBV3-2) to TRBJ1-5; unclear D gene. The CDR3 nucleotides are TGTGCCAGCAGCCAAGAACCTAATAGCAATCAGCCCCAGCATTTT. It translates to CASSQEPNSNQPQHF.